This TCR beta chain was obtained from a study of T-cell reconstitution after alpha-beta-depleted transplantation in children. Regarding the study as a whole: The origin of high day-60 TCRbeta diversity in some patients lay in surviving recipient T cells and thymic progenitors. About two months after transplant, alpha-beta T cells reportedly came from several hundred expanded graft clones.

Germline loops: CDR1 SNHLY, CDR2 FYNNEI. Trimming cost V 11 bases and J 0 bases; bases outside gene matches: 8. The CDR3 runs to 14 residues. Turning to this clonotype: The antigen is undetermined.

Library preparation (for TCRbeta) was performed with unique molecular identifiers. Via MiXCR, TCRdb re-called the PCR reads, giving one row per CDR3 protein. Among roughly 790,000 distinct CDR3 sequences listed, 16% were seen once. J is TRBJ2-7 and V is TRBV2; 9 bases line up with TRBD2. Material: PBMCs, mostly from graft donor cells, obtained 360 days after TCRalphabeta/CD19-depleted stem cell transplant. This receptor was obtained from a male patient younger than 18 who had a stem cell transplant for acute lymphoblastic leukemia, so the T cells may come from the graft donor. The CDR3 DNA sequence: TGTGCCGCACGGACTAGCGAGATCTCCTACGAGCAGTACTTC. Protein: CAARTSEISYEQYF.